This TCR beta chain was profiled in a study of cytomegalovirus exposure and HLA in healthy donors. Study observations and caveats: Most TCR sequences proved rare, with some public TCRs found in many donors.

Libraries were prepared by immunoSEQ multiplex PCR; TCRdb keeps only in-frame clonotypes and omits some of them. The data contain a few hundred thousand clones, around 91% of them singletons. CDR1 and CDR2 (germline): SEHNR, FQNEAQ (reference sequence). The CDR3 runs 13 residues. Trimming left V 5 bases short and J 5 bases short, with 12 bases between. Concerning this clone: What it binds is not known.

This TCR was recovered from a woman in her twenties or thirties in good health and CMV-seronegative. The V and J genes are TRBV7-9 and TRBJ2-5, with a tentative D call TRBD1 (6 bases). Sequenced input: PBMCs. In DNA form, the CDR3 reads TGTGCCAGCAGCCGGACAGAATTCGAGACCCAGTACTTC. It codes for CASSRTEFETQYF.